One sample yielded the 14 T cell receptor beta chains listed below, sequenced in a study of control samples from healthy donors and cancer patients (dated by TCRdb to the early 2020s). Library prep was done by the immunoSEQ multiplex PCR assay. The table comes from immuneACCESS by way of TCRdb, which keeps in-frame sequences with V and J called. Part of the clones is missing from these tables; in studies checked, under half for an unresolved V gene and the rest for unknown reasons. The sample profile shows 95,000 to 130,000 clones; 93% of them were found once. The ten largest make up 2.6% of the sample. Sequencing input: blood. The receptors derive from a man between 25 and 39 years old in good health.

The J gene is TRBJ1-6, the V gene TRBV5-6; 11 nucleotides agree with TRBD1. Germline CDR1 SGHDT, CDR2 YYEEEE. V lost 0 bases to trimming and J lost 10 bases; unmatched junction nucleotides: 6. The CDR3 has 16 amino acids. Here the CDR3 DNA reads TGTGCCAGCAGCTTGGATTGGGGACAGGGGGACTCACCCCTCCACTTT. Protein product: CASSLDWGQGDSPLHF. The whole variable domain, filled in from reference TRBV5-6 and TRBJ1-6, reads DAGVTQSPTHLIKTRGQQVTLRCSPKSGHDTVSWYQQALGQGPQFIFQYYEEEERQRGNFPDRFSGHQFPNYSSELNVNALLLGDSALYLCASSLDWGQGDSPLHFGNGTRLTVT.

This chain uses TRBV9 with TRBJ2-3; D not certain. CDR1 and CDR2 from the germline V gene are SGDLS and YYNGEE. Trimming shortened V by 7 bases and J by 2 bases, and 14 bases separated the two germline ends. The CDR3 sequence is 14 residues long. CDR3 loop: CASSDEVNTDTQYF. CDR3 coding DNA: TGTGCCAGCTCCGACGAGGTTAACACAGATACGCAGTATTTT.

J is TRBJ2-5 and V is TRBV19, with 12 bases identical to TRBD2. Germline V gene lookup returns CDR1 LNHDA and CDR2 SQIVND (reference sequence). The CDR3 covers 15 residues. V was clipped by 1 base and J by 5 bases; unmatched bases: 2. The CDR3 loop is CASSIALAGGETQYF. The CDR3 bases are TGTGCCAGTAGTATAGCTCTAGCGGGAGGGGAGACCCAGTACTTC. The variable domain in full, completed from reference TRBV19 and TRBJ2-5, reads DGGITQSPKYLFRKEGQNVTLSCEQNLNHDAMYWYRQDPGQGLRLIYYSQIVNDFQKGDIAEGYSVSREKKESFPLTVTSAQKNPTAFYLCASSIALAGGETQYFGPGTRLLVL.

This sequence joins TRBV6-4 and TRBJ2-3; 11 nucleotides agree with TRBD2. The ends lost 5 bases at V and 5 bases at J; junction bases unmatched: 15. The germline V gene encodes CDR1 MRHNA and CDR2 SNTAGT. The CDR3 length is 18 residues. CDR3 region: CASSPRTVAGGRKDTQYF. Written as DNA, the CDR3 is TGTGCCAGCAGTCCTAGAACTGTAGCGGGGGGGCGAAAAGATACGCAGTATTTT.

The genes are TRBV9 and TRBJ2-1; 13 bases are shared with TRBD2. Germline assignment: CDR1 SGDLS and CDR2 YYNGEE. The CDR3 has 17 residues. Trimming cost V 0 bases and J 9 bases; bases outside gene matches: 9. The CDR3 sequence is CASSVVTSGGAGPEQFF. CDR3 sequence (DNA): TGTGCCAGCAGCGTAGTAACTAGCGGGGGGGCGGGTCCTGAGCAGTTCTTC.

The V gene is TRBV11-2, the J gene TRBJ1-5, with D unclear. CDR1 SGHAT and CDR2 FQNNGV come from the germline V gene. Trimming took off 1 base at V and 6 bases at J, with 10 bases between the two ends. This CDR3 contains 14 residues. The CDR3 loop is CASSLGSLGQPQHF. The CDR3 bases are TGTGCCAGCAGCTTAGGATCCCTGGGTCAGCCCCAGCATTTT.

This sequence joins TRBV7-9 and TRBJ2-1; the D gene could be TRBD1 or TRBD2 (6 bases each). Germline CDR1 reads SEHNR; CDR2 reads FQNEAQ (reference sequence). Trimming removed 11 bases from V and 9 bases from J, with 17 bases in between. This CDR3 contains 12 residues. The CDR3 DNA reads TGTGCCTGGACCTGGGGGGCTGGTGAGCAGTTCTTC. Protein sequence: CAWTWGAGEQFF.

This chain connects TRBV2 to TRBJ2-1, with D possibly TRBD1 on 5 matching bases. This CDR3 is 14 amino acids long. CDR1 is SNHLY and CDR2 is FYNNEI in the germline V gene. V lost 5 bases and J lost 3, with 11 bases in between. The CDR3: CASSHDRVYNEQFF. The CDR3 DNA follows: TGTGCCAGCAGTCATGACAGAGTCTACAATGAGCAGTTCTTC.

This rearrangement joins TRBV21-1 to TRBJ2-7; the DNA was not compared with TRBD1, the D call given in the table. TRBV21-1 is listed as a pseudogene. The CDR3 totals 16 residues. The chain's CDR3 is CASSSPGHRPSYEQYV. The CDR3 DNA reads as TGTGCCAGCAGCTCCCCTGGACACCGACCCTCCTACGAGCAGTACGTC.

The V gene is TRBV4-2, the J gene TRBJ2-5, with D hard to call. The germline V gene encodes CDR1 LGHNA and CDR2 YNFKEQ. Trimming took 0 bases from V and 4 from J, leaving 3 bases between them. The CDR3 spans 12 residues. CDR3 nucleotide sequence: TGTGCCAGCAGCCAAGATTCAGAGACCCAGTACTTC. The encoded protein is CASSQDSETQYF.

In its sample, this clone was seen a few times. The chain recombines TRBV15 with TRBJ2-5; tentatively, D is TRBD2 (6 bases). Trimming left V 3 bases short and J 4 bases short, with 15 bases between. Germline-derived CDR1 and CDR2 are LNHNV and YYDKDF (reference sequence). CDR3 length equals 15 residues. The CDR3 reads CATSSLLTGGETQYF. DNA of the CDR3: TGTGCCACCAGCAGTCTCTTAACCGGGGGAGAGACCCAGTACTTC.

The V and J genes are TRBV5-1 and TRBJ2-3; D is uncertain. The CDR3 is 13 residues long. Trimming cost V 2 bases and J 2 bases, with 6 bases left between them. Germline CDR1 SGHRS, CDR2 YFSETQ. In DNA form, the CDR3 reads TGCGCCAGCAGCTTTGGCGACACAGATACGCAGTATTTT. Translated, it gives CASSFGDTDTQYF.

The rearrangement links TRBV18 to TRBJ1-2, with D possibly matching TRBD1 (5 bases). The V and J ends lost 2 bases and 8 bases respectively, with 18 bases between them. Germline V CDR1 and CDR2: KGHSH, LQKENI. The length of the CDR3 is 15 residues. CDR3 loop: CASSPSVTAMDGYTF. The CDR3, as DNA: TGTGCCAGCTCACCATCAGTGACAGCGATGGACGGCTACACCTTC. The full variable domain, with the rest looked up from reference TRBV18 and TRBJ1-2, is NAGVMQNPRHLVRRRGQEARLRCSPMKGHSHVYWYRQLPEEGLKFMVYLQKENIIDESGMPKERFSAEFPKEGPSILRIQQVVRGDSAAYFCASSPSVTAMDGYTFGSGTRLTVV.

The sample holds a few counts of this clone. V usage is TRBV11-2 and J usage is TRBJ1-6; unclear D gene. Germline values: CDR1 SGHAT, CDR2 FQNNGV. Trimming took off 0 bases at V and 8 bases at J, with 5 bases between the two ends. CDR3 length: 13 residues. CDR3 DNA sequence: TGTGCCAGCAGCTTAGAGTGGGATTCACCCCTCCACTTT. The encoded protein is CASSLEWDSPLHF.